This T cell receptor beta chain originates from a study of T cell responses to AZD1222 COVID-19 vaccine. The study, taken as a whole, reports: Baseline seropositivity occurred in only a handful of AZD1222 recipients. No day 14 peak samples; only post-peak repertoires were characterized.

The assay was immunoSEQ multiplex PCR, and TCRdb's table has in-frame clones only and misses some. Counted here are roughly 140,000 clones, roughly 93% occurring once; the ten biggest clones make up 1.9%. On this clone itself: The antigen is undetermined.

Trimming removed 0 bases from V and 5 bases from J, with 6 bases in between. The CDR3 loop spans 13 amino acids. Germline CDR1 SGDLS, CDR2 YYNGEE. The V call is TRBV9, the J call TRBJ2-1, with unresolved D. The sequencing here drew on peripheral blood, taken 28 days after the second AZD1222 dose. The sequence was collected from an adult who received the AZD1222 COVID-19 vaccine. CDR3 coding DNA: TGTGCCAGCAGCGTAGGGCAGAACAATGAGCAGTTCTTC. Translated: CASSVGQNNEQFF.